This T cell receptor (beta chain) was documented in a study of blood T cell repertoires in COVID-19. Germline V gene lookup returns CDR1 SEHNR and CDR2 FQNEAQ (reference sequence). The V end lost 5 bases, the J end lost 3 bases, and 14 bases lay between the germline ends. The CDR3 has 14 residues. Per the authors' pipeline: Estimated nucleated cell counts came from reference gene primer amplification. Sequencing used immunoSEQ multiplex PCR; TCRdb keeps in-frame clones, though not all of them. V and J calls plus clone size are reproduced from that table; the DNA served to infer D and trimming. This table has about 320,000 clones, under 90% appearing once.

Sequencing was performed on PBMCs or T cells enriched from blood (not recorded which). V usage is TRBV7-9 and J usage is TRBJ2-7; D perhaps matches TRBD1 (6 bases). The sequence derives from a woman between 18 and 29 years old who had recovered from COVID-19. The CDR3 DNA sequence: TGTGCCAGCAGCCATCCCGGGACAAACTACGAGCAGTACTTC. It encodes CASSHPGTNYEQYF.